Shown below are 32 T cell receptor beta chains from a single sample sequenced in a study of T-cell memory formation after mild COVID-19. TCRdb re-called the 5' RACE reads through MiXCR, storing one row per CDR3 protein. The sample holds 400,000 or so distinct CDR3 sequences, about 20% seen once. Sequenced material: PBMCs or a T cell subset sorted from them (not recorded which). These receptors all come from an adult woman who had mild COVID-19 (a few samples of this study predate the infection). Cell type and time point are not known.

J is TRBJ2-5 and V is TRBV4-1, with 12 bases lining up with TRBD1. The trim removed 0 bases at V and 4 bases at J, leaving 3 bases unmatched. Germline values: CDR1 MGHRA, CDR2 YSYEKL. The CDR3 extends over 16 amino acids. Here the CDR3 reads CASSQDWDRGRETQYF. The CDR3 bases are TGCGCCAGCAGCCAAGATTGGGACAGGGGGCGAGAGACCCAGTACTTC.

The table lists this clonotype with a few counts. V and J are TRBV27 and TRBJ1-2; D uncertain. The V and J ends lost 5 bases and 0 bases respectively, with 10 bases between them. The germline V gene has CDR1 MNHEY and CDR2 SMNVEV (reference sequence). This CDR3 spans 14 amino acids. The DNA for the CDR3 is TGTGCCAGCAGTCCCTGGCCCCCTAACTATGGCTACACCTTC. Its translation is CASSPWPPNYGYTF.

This clonotype has only a few counts. The chain couples TRBV5-1 to TRBJ1-1; D not resolved. CDR1 and CDR2 (germline): SGHRS, YFSETQ. The CDR3 loop spans 15 amino acids. V shed 3 bases and J shed 0 bases, with 12 bases lying between them. The CDR3 loop is CASSSSLRLNTEAFF. CDR3 sequence (DNA): TGCGCCAGCAGCTCCTCTTTGAGGTTGAACACTGAAGCTTTCTTT.

This clonotype was detected only a few times. The chain couples TRBV15 to TRBJ2-1; TRBD2 matches 15 bases. After removal of 2 bases from V and 7 bases from J, the junction contained 15 bases not matched to a gene. The germline gives CDR1 LNHNV, CDR2 YYDKDF (reference sequence). The CDR3 has 20 amino acids. CDR3 region: CATSRPIGTSGRRLSNEQFF. CDR3 nucleotide sequence: TGTGCCACCAGCAGACCCATAGGGACTAGCGGGAGGAGGCTTTCGAATGAGCAGTTCTTC.

This clonotype was detected ten times or more. The chain recombines TRBV7-9 with TRBJ2-7, with D possibly being TRBD1 (5 bases). The V end lost 0 bases, the J end lost 3 bases, and 6 bases lay between the germline ends. CDR1 is SEHNR and CDR2 is FQNEAQ in the germline V gene (reference sequence). The CDR3 spans 13 residues. The CDR3 here is CASSLAGDYEQYF. CDR3 bases: TGTGCCAGCAGCTTAGCAGGGGACTACGAGCAGTACTTC.

This clonotype has a handful of counts. The chain joins TRBV7-2 to TRBJ2-3, with D unclear. The CDR3 spans 14 residues. The germline V gene encodes CDR1 SGHTA and CDR2 FQGNSA. Trimming shortened V by 5 bases and J by 1 base, and 10 bases separated the two germline ends. The chain's CDR3 is CASSRQPGTDTQYF. The CDR3 DNA follows: TGTGCCAGCAGCCGCCAGCCCGGCACAGATACGCAGTATTTT.

This clonotype was detected many times. V is TRBV20-1 and J is TRBJ2-1; D gene unclear. Trimming removed 1 base at V and 3 bases at J, with 16 bases between. The CDR3 is 16 amino acids. Germline V gene data show CDR1 as DFQATT and CDR2 as SNEGSKA (reference sequence). CDR3 sequence: CSARAPPAESYNEQFF. The CDR3 DNA reads as TGCAGTGCTAGAGCACCCCCGGCGGAGAGCTACAATGAGCAGTTCTTC.

This clonotype has a handful of counts. The chain recombines TRBV19 with TRBJ2-1, with D perhaps matching TRBD1 (5 bases). CDR1 and CDR2 (germline): LNHDA, SQIVND (reference sequence). Trimming left V 1 base short and J 8 bases short, with 12 bases between. There are 14 residues in the CDR3. The CDR3 spells CASSIVKGIDEQFF. DNA for the CDR3: TGTGCCAGTAGTATAGTTAAGGGGATCGATGAGCAGTTCTTC.

V gene TRBV12-3 or TRBV12-4 combines with J gene TRBJ2-1; D is unclear. V was shortened by 4 bases and J by 6 bases, with 16 bases between the two germline ends. The CDR3 is 15 amino acids. CDR3 in amino acids: CASSSRTMLANEQFF. The CDR3 DNA reads TGTGCCAGCAGTTCTCGAACAATGCTCGCCAATGAGCAGTTCTTC.

The chain joins TRBV3-1 to TRBJ1-4; TRBD1 matches at 8 bases. The CDR3 runs 16 residues. V shed 3 bases, J shed 7 bases, and the junction held 10 bases outside the gene matches. CDR1 is LGHDT and CDR2 is YNNKEL in the germline V gene (reference sequence). CDR3 DNA sequence: TGTGCCAGCAGCCACGTCCAGGGGGCGAAGGGTGAAAAACTGTTTTTT. Amino acids: CASSHVQGAKGEKLFF. Supplemented by reference TRBV3-1 and TRBJ1-4, the full variable domain reads DTAVSQTPKYLVTQMGNDKSIKCEQNLGHDTMYWYKQDSKKFLKIMFSYNNKELIINETVPNRFSPKSPDKAHLNLHINSLELGDSAVYFCASSHVQGAKGEKLFFGSGTQLSVL.

This chain links TRBV18 with TRBJ2-7, with D possibly being TRBD1 (6 bases). Germline V gene sequence: CDR1 KGHSH, CDR2 LQKENI. The CDR3 consists of 13 residues. Trimming shortened V by 5 bases and J by 1 base, and 9 bases separated the two germline ends. In nucleotides, the CDR3 is TGTGCCAGCTCAGGGGGCCTTTCCTACGAGCAGTACTTC. Its protein is CASSGGLSYEQYF.

The V call is TRBV21-1, the J call TRBJ1-1. TRBV21-1 is reported as a pseudogene. The CDR3 is made up of 14 amino acids. The CDR3 region has the DNA TGTGCCAGCAGCAAAGTGTCGGACGGAACTGAAGCTTTCTTT. This sequence encodes CASSKVSDGTEAFF.

The chain combines TRBV5-1 with TRBJ1-1, with unresolved D. This CDR3 spans 13 amino acids. The germline V gene encodes CDR1 SGHRS and CDR2 YFSETQ. The V gene lost 4 bases and the J gene lost 5 bases, with 12 bases spanning the gap. Here the CDR3 DNA reads TGCGCCAGCAGCACACCGCTGTGGACTGAAGCTTTCTTT. It specifies CASSTPLWTEAFF.

This sequence joins TRBV24-1 and TRBJ2-3, with D possibly TRBD2 on 6 matching bases. Germline V gives CDR1 KGHDR, CDR2 SFDVKD. V lost 3 bases to trimming and J lost 11 bases, with 23 bases between them. This CDR3 spans 16 amino acids. CDR3 amino acids: CATSDTSPTSYGVQYF. CDR3 DNA sequence: TGTGCCACCAGTGATACTTCCCCCACTAGCTACGGAGTGCAGTATTTT.

The table lists this clonotype with a few counts. The chain couples TRBV5-1 to TRBJ1-6, with unresolved D. CDR1 and CDR2 from the germline V gene are SGHRS and YFSETQ. V dropped 3 bases and J dropped 14 bases, with 12 bases sitting between them. CDR3 size: 12 residues. The CDR3 nucleotides are TGCGCCAGCAGCTACGGGGATTCGGCCCTCCACTTT. Its protein product is CASSYGDSALHF.

The V gene is TRBV5-1, the J gene TRBJ1-2; perhaps TRBD1 as D (5 bases). There are 15 residues in the CDR3. V was shortened by 2 bases and J by 3 bases, with 14 bases between the two germline ends. The germline V gene encodes CDR1 SGHRS and CDR2 YFSETQ. The CDR3 is CASSFISGYDYGYTF. The CDR3 DNA follows: TGCGCCAGCAGCTTTATTTCAGGGTATGACTATGGCTACACCTTC.

The sample holds a few counts of this clonotype. The V and J genes are TRBV6-5 and TRBJ2-3; D may match TRBD1 or TRBD2 (6 bases each). Trimming left V 4 bases short and J 5 bases short, with 16 bases between. The CDR3 is 15 amino acids. From germline, CDR1 is MNHEY and CDR2 SVGAGI. The CDR3 nucleotides are TGTGCCAGCAGTTGGGGGGCAGGCTCCCTAGATACGCAGTATTTT. Its protein product is CASSWGAGSLDTQYF.

The sample holds a few counts of this clonotype. This chain links TRBV4-1 with TRBJ1-2, with D unclear. Germline V gene data show CDR1 as MGHRA and CDR2 as YSYEKL. V lost 0 bases and J 2 bases, leaving 13 bases between the germline ends. CDR3 length: 16 amino acids. CDR3: CASSQDRVAANYGYTF. The CDR3 DNA follows: TGCGCCAGCAGCCAAGATAGGGTGGCAGCGAACTATGGCTACACCTTC.

This clonotype was picked up a small number of times. At one end the junction does not follow the germline gene, possibly because of a read error. V usage is TRBV29-1 and J usage is TRBJ1-2; the match to TRBD1 covers 9 bases. The V gene's germline CDR1 is SQVTM and CDR2 ANQGSEA. The length of the CDR3 is 12 residues. The CDR3 DNA sequence: TGTATAACAGGGGGCGGAAACTATGGCTACACCTTC. Residues: CITGGGNYGYTF.

This clonotype was recorded many times. The V and J genes are TRBV24-1 and TRBJ2-1; D gene ambiguous. Germline CDR1 is KGHDR and CDR2 is SFDVKD. CDR3 length: 11 residues. V dropped 5 bases and J dropped 3 bases, with 1 base sitting between them. CDR3 sequence (DNA): TGTGCCACCAGTGGCTACAATGAGCAGTTCTTC. Protein product: CATSGYNEQFF.

This clonotype has only a few counts. This rearrangement joins TRBV4-1 to TRBJ2-3; D not certain. The CDR3 is made up of 14 amino acids. The V end was cut by 4 bases, the J end by 0 bases, with 8 bases between. Per the germline V gene, CDR1 is MGHRA and CDR2 is YSYEKL. In DNA form, the CDR3 reads TGCGCCAGCAGCCCCGAATTGAGCACAGATACGCAGTATTTT. It specifies CASSPELSTDTQYF.

At least ten counts were recorded for this clonotype. The V and J genes are TRBV11-2 and TRBJ2-7; 15 bases are a match to TRBD2. The CDR3 is 17 residues long. CDR1 SGHAT and CDR2 FQNNGV come from the germline V gene. V was pared by 1 base and J by 5 bases, with 6 bases of the junction left unmatched. CDR3 DNA: TGTGCCAGCAGCTTAGGGACTAGCGGGAGGGCCGTCCACGAGCAGTACTTC. The encoded protein is CASSLGTSGRAVHEQYF.

In its sample, this clonotype was seen a few times. V usage is TRBV12-3 or TRBV12-4 and J usage is TRBJ2-3, with TRBD1 matching over 8 bases. This CDR3 is built from 15 residues. After removal of 7 bases from V and 0 bases from J, the junction contained 6 bases not matched to a gene. The CDR3 DNA reads as TGTGCCAGCAACCGACAGGGGATTAGCACAGATACGCAGTATTTT. This gives the protein CASNRQGISTDTQYF.

The V gene is TRBV7-9, the J gene TRBJ2-7; no firm D call. Per the germline V gene, CDR1 is SEHNR and CDR2 is FQNEAQ (reference sequence). The CDR3 contains 14 residues. Deletions cut 5 bases from V and 2 bases from J, with 13 bases between. CDR3: CASSIGGVTYEQYF. The CDR3 bases are TGTGCCAGCAGCATCGGTGGGGTTACCTACGAGCAGTACTTC.

This chain connects TRBV24-1 to TRBJ1-5; 8 nucleotides line up with TRBD1. Germline V gene lookup returns CDR1 KGHDR and CDR2 SFDVKD. The V segment lost 3 bases and the J segment 3 bases; nucleotides outside the gene matches: 6. CDR3 length: 16 amino acids. CDR3 residues: CATSDTGQGLNQPQHF. CDR3 in DNA: TGTGCCACCAGTGATACTGGACAGGGTCTCAATCAGCCCCAGCATTTT.

The chain uses TRBV6-2 or TRBV6-3 and TRBJ2-7; TRBD2 aligns across 14 bases. CDR1 and CDR2 from the germline V gene are MNHEY and SVGEGT. The J segment lost 7 bases and the V segment lost 0 bases, leaving 11 bases of the junction unmatched. CDR3 length: 18 residues. CDR3 coding DNA: TGTGCCAGCAGTTACTCCGGGACTAGCGGGAGTCTGCATTGGGAGCAGTACTTC. Translating it yields CASSYSGTSGSLHWEQYF.

The genes are TRBV24-1 and TRBJ1-5; 10 nucleotides align to TRBD1. Germline CDR1 is KGHDR and CDR2 is SFDVKD. V gave up 5 bases and J gave up 6 bases; unmatched junction bases: 3. The CDR3 is 14 residues long. CDR3 sequence (DNA): TGTGCCACCAGTGCCGGGACAGGGGTTCAGCCCCAGCATTTT. Its protein product is CATSAGTGVQPQHF.

This clonotype has at least ten counts. J is TRBJ2-5 and V is TRBV5-1, with 8 bases aligning to TRBD1. Germline CDR1 SGHRS, CDR2 YFSETQ. Trimming at V came to 4 bases and at J to 4 bases, leaving 9 bases not matched to a gene. The CDR3 is 15 residues long. CDR3 bases: TGCGCCAGCAGCCGAAGCAGGGGGCAGGGAGAGACCCAGTACTTC. The encoded protein is CASSRSRGQGETQYF.

J is TRBJ2-7 and V is TRBV4-2, with TRBD1 matching over 11 bases. The CDR3 has 15 residues. Looked up from germline, CDR1 is LGHNA and CDR2 is YNFKEQ. V lost 5 bases, J lost 5 bases, and 8 bases stayed unmatched. The CDR3 sequence is CASSIRDRGRNEQYF. In DNA form, the CDR3 reads TGTGCCAGCAGCATCCGGGACAGGGGGAGGAACGAGCAGTACTTC.

This clonotype was counted a few times. This rearrangement joins TRBV29-1 to TRBJ1-1; TRBD1 aligns across 8 bases. The ends lost 5 bases at V and 1 base at J; junction bases unmatched: 3. Looked up from germline, CDR1 is SQVTM and CDR2 is ANQGSEA. The CDR3 covers 13 residues. CDR3 DNA: TGCAGCGTTCAGGGGGCTCAGAACACTGAAGCTTTCTTT. Translating it yields CSVQGAQNTEAFF.

The chain uses TRBV29-1 and TRBJ2-3; no clear D gene. V dropped 7 bases and J dropped 6 bases, with 20 bases sitting between them. The V gene's germline CDR1 is SQVTM and CDR2 ANQGSEA. This CDR3 has 14 residues. CDR3 residues: CSASGFVGQDTQYF. CDR3 in DNA: TGCAGCGCATCAGGTTTTGTGGGTCAGGATACGCAGTATTTT.

This clonotype was seen a few times. V gene TRBV30 combines with J gene TRBJ2-1, with 7 bases that match TRBD1. This CDR3 spans 14 amino acids. V shed 3 bases, J shed 2 bases, and the junction held 4 bases outside the gene matches. Germline-derived CDR1 and CDR2 are GTSNPN and SVGIG (reference sequence). CDR3 coding DNA: TGTGCCTGGAGGGCAGGGGGAACCTACAATGAGCAGTTCTTC. This translates into CAWRAGGTYNEQFF. Full variable domain (remainder filled in from reference TRBV30 and TRBJ2-1): SQTIHQWPATLVQPVGSPLSLECTVEGTSNPNLYWYRQAAGRGLQLLFYSVGIGQISSEVPQNLSASRPQDRQFILSSKKLLLSDSGFYLCAWRAGGTYNEQFFGPGTRLTVL.